These T cell receptor beta chains were read from a single sample in a study of OX40 agonist ivuxolimab in advanced cancers. TCRdb's table, derived via immunoSEQ multiplex PCR, lists solely in-frame clones and lacks some. The sample records roughly 25,000 clones, around 81% being singletons. This specimen was CD4+ or CD8+ T cells sorted from blood, taken in a trial of the OX40 agonist ivuxolimab. The receptor set was obtained from an adult with an advanced solid tumor such as melanoma, head and neck, liver or kidney cancer. Both conserved end residues are part of each CDR3. Each record gives: V gene, clone size, J gene, CDR3 protein. A row's size may be missing; if present it is once, few, many or a size class.

>TRBV6-6|NA|TRBJ2-1
CASSYVTGTDNEQFF
>TRBV28|NA|TRBJ1-1
CASSLAGITEAFF
>TRBV9|once|TRBJ1-2
CASSETSANYGYTF
>TRBV9|NA|TRBJ2-5
CASSVGAGGGGETQYF
>TRBV27|NA|TRBJ1-4
CASSSWGGDQTNEKLFF
>TRBV2|once|TRBJ2-1
CASTKRDNNEQFF
>TRBV28|NA|TRBJ2-2
CASSLGVGTGELFF
>TRBV6-5|NA|TRBJ1-5
CASSPEGGHQPQHF
>TRBV15|NA|TRBJ1-4
CATSTDQDTNEKLFF
>TRBV25-1|NA|TRBJ1-5
CASSWGGGNQPQHF
>TRBV13|NA|TRBJ2-2
CASSESQNTGELFF
>TRBV7-9|NA|TRBJ2-7
CASSPGGGPYEQYF
>TRBV5-1|NA|TRBJ2-7
CASSRGGSYEQYF
>TRBV6-6|NA|TRBJ2-7
CASSKGRIYEQYF
>TRBV9|NA|TRBJ2-5
CASSVPDETQYF
>TRBV9|few|TRBJ2-7
CASSTGTGDYEQYF
>TRBV5-4|NA|TRBJ1-1
CASSLLGQGMNTEAFF
>TRBV5-1|once|TRBJ2-2
CASSMDSLSGELFF
>TRBV28|once|TRBJ2-1
CASSSWREDDEQFF
>TRBV18|once|TRBJ2-3
CASSPPTSDYTDTQYF
>TRBV15|NA|TRBJ1-1
CATSRTGQVNTEAFF
>TRBV5-1|NA|TRBJ2-1
CASSWSPGNEQFF
>TRBV7-9|NA|TRBJ2-5
CASSLHGTQYF
>TRBV21-1|NA|TRBJ2-7
CASSKEEGTSGSSYEQYF
>TRBV30|NA|TRBJ1-1
CAWRTATHTEAFF
>TRBV27|NA|TRBJ2-7
CASRGTPYEQYF
>TRBV4-1|NA|TRBJ2-7
CASSQEDKGSYEQYF
>TRBV5-5|NA|TRBJ2-7
CASSLEAFFTDLYEQYF
>TRBV2|NA|TRBJ2-7
CASSGPESNEQYF
>TRBV11-2|NA|TRBJ2-5
CASSPSSGGMETQYF
>TRBV6-6|NA|TRBJ2-7
CASSYSNRAYEQYF
>TRBV7-3|NA|TRBJ2-2
CASSQSFGTGELFF
>TRBV14|NA|TRBJ2-5
CASSQGRSGWETQYF
>TRBV7-2|NA|TRBJ2-7
CASSPGTSGSSSYEQYF
>TRBV7-6|NA|TRBJ1-2
CASSFRDRGDINYGYTF
>TRBV7-9|NA|TRBJ2-7
CASSPPGSYEQYF
>TRBV7-2|NA|TRBJ2-1
CASSKTSGRAVEQFF
>TRBV6-6|NA|TRBJ2-7
CASSSAYEQYF
>TRBV28|NA|TRBJ2-7
CASSLTGTADEQYF
>TRBV7-9|NA|TRBJ2-7
CASSPKSSYEQYF
>TRBV29-1|few|TRBJ1-2
CSVEMGPLGGYTF
>TRBV7-6|NA|TRBJ2-7
CASSLRVGDSPTYEQYF
>TRBV2|NA|TRBJ2-7
CASFTSGDSYEQYF
>TRBV7-2|NA|TRBJ1-5
CASTRTAVVSQPQHF
>TRBV19|NA|TRBJ1-6
CASSMGATGSPLHF
>TRBV7-2|NA|TRBJ2-1
CASSRFGIGASGRDEQFF
>TRBV6-1|NA|TRBJ2-7
CASSLSQDSYEQYF
>TRBV29-1|once|TRBJ2-7
CSVVERGHSYEQYF
>TRBV15|NA|TRBJ2-2
CATGRANTGELFF